The entry below describes one T cell receptor (beta chain). Its specificity is unknown. These data belong to a study of OX40 agonist ivuxolimab in advanced cancers. As for the study in general: Ivuxolimab was delivered to patients intravenously every 2 weeks at doses spanning 0.01 to 10 mg/kg. Patients receiving dose escalation had hepatocellular carcinoma, melanoma, renal cell or head and neck cancer.

Profiled with immunoSEQ multiplex PCR; TCRdb holds only in-frame clones, not every one. The repertoire holds roughly 59,000 clones, with about 81% as singletons. Study results and caveats: Expanded clones were, on average, more numerous in CD8+ T cells than in CD4+. Specificity for antigen went undetermined in the expanded peripheral T cells.

This sample comprised CD4+ or CD8+ T cells sorted from blood, obtained in a trial of the OX40 agonist ivuxolimab. The receptor comes from an adult with an advanced solid tumor such as melanoma, head and neck, liver or kidney cancer.

As DNA, the CDR3 is TGTGCCAGCAGTGAAAGGGAGACCGGGGAGCTGTTTTTT. This translates into CASSERETGELFF. The gene calls are TRBV6-4 and TRBJ2-2; maybe TRBD2 (5 bases). V gave up 3 bases and J gave up 5 bases, with 7 bases separating them. There are 13 residues in the CDR3. CDR1 and CDR2 from the germline V gene are MRHNA and SNTAGT.